One and the same sample provided the 20 T cell receptor beta chains below, sequenced in a study of shared clonotypes between healthy human individuals (dated by TCRdb to between 2020 and 2021). The library was made by the immunoSEQ multiplex PCR assay. TCRdb retrieved this table from immuneACCESS and kept in-frame rearrangements only. Not all clones are present; in checked studies, unresolved V genes account for under half, and no reason is known for the remainder. The sample table records about 2.4 million clones; 93% of these occur just once. The ten largest account for about 0.34% of the sample. The sample taken for sequencing was naive CD4+ T cells from PBMCs. The sample's cell subset or site label is to be understood as: CD45RA+ positively selected. The receptors were gathered from a man younger than 35 in good health. Some clones in this sample may be carry-over from other donors' samples.

The chain joins TRBV2 to TRBJ2-1; TRBD2 might be the D (6 bases). V was trimmed by 8 bases and J by 7 bases, leaving 6 bases between them. Germline CDR1 is SNHLY and CDR2 is FYNNEI. The CDR3 totals 10 residues. CDR3 bases: TGTGCCAGCGGGGGGAATGAGCAGTTCTTC. Protein sequence: CASGGNEQFF.

This chain connects TRBV5-4 to TRBJ2-1; TRBD2 aligns across 9 bases. The J segment lost 0 bases and the V segment lost 0 bases, leaving 7 bases of the junction unmatched. The CDR3 spans 18 residues. CDR1 is SGHNT and CDR2 is YYREEE in the germline V gene (reference sequence). The CDR3 DNA reads as TGTGCCAGCAGCTTGGCCCCAAGCGGGAGGAGCTCCTACAATGAGCAGTTCTTC. This sequence encodes CASSLAPSGRSSYNEQFF.

The chain employs TRBV10-3 and TRBJ2-1; 11 bases are a match to TRBD2. Looked up from germline, CDR1 is ENHRY and CDR2 is SYGVKD. The CDR3 spans 15 residues. Trimming took 3 bases from V and 7 from J; bases not matched to a gene: 5. Here the CDR3 DNA reads TGTGCCATCAGTGATTTAGCGGGAGGGCCAAATGAGCAGTTCTTC. This sequence encodes CAISDLAGGPNEQFF.

For the CDR3, the DNA is TGTGCCAGCAGCCTAGACTTTCAAGAGACCCAGTACTTC. Its protein is CASSLDFQETQYF. This chain joins TRBV9 and TRBJ2-5, with D uncertain. The V and J ends lost 4 bases and 2 bases respectively, with 9 bases between them. The CDR3 contains 13 residues. Germline V gives CDR1 SGDLS, CDR2 YYNGEE.

This clone was observed a few times. CDR3 in amino acids: CAWSVDYPSNQPQHF. CDR3 nucleotides: TGTGCCTGGAGTGTAGACTACCCTAGCAATCAGCCCCAGCATTTT. The chain uses TRBV30 and TRBJ1-5; D call uncertain. V was clipped by 0 bases and J by 0 bases, with 9 bases between them. The CDR3 runs to 15 residues. CDR1 is GTSNPN and CDR2 is SVGIG in the germline V gene (reference sequence).

The gene calls are TRBV4-2 and TRBJ2-7, with 8 bases identical to TRBD2. Looked up from germline, CDR1 is LGHNA and CDR2 is YNFKEQ. The CDR3 covers 19 residues. V lost 3 bases and J lost 0; bases outside the gene matches: 16. The CDR3 region is CASSHIPRRGGGSSYEQYF. CDR3 nucleotides: TGTGCCAGCAGCCATATCCCCCGACGGGGGGGCGGGAGCTCCTACGAGCAGTACTTC.

This chain uses TRBV9 with TRBJ2-1; 10 positions agree with TRBD2. CDR1 SGDLS and CDR2 YYNGEE come from the germline V gene. J gave up 5 bases and V 0 bases, and 5 bases lay outside the gene matches. This CDR3 region has 16 residues. CDR3 nucleotide sequence: TGTGCCAGCAGCGTAGCGTGGCTAGCGGGAGACAATGAGCAGTTCTTC. Residues: CASSVAWLAGDNEQFF. The entire variable domain, with the rest obtained from reference TRBV9 and TRBJ2-1, is as follows: DSGVTQTPKHLITATGQRVTLRCSPRSGDLSVYWYQQSLDQGLQFLIQYYNGEERAKGNILERFSAQQFPDLHSELNLSSLELGDSALYFCASSVAWLAGDNEQFFGPGTRLTVL.

V and J are TRBV5-4 and TRBJ1-1; a possible D gene is TRBD1 (6 bases). Germline V lookup: CDR1 SGHNT, CDR2 YYREEE (reference sequence). The CDR3 spans 14 residues. V was cut by 7 bases and J by 5 bases, with 18 bases left in between. The CDR3 DNA reads TGTGCCAGCGTAGGAGTGGGGGGCGGAACTGAAGCTTTCTTT. Residues: CASVGVGGGTEAFF.

The chain uses TRBV7-3 and TRBJ2-1; 9 bases map to TRBD2. V was clipped by 6 bases and J by 8 bases; unmatched bases: 8. CDR1 is SGHTA and CDR2 is FQGTGA in the germline V gene. The CDR3 has 14 amino acids. CDR3 bases: TGTGCCAGCAGGGGGACTAGCCCGAAGGATGAGCAGTTCTTC. Its protein is CASRGTSPKDEQFF.

The chain links TRBV28 to TRBJ2-2, with D possibly TRBD2 on 7 matching bases. Germline V gene lookup returns CDR1 MDHEN and CDR2 SYDVKM. V was shortened by 10 bases and J by 9 bases, with 21 bases between the two germline ends. The CDR3 sequence is 14 residues long. The CDR3 protein is CATRGGGPVRELFF. In DNA form, the CDR3 reads TGTGCCACCCGAGGGGGAGGGCCAGTGAGGGAGCTGTTTTTT.

The rearrangement uses TRBV5-1 and TRBJ2-1, with 7 bases that match TRBD2. CDR3 length: 16 residues. Germline CDR1 reads SGHRS; CDR2 reads YFSETQ. With 4 bases clipped from V and 0 bases from J, the junction kept 7 bases outside the gene matches. The CDR3 reads CASSPAGVPSYNEQFF. DNA of the CDR3: TGCGCCAGCAGCCCGGCGGGGGTTCCCTCCTACAATGAGCAGTTCTTC.

The V call is TRBV18, the J call TRBJ1-2, with D uncertain. The CDR3 consists of 16 residues. Looked up from germline, CDR1 is KGHSH and CDR2 is LQKENI. V lost 4 bases and J lost 6, with 21 bases in between. The CDR3 DNA follows: TGTGCCAGCTCACTTTTACTTCAGGCCGGTGTGGATGGCTACACCTTC. Translating gives CASSLLLQAGVDGYTF.

The J gene is TRBJ2-3, the V gene TRBV5-4; 10 positions agree with TRBD2. J was trimmed by 2 bases and V by 6 bases; bases with no gene match: 15. CDR1 SGHNT and CDR2 YYREEE come from the germline V gene (reference sequence). CDR3 length: 18 amino acids. The CDR3 region has the DNA TGTGCCAGCACGCAAGGGACTAGCGTGTCTAAGGTCACAGATACGCAGTATTTT. Translating it yields CASTQGTSVSKVTDTQYF.

This chain connects TRBV6-1 to TRBJ2-5; maybe TRBD1 (5 bases). Trimming removed 1 base from V and 5 bases from J, with 14 bases in between. Germline loops: CDR1 MNHNS, CDR2 SASEGT. The CDR3 is 15 amino acids. The CDR3 loop is CASSEVGALLETQYF. CDR3 DNA: TGTGCCAGCAGTGAAGTAGGGGCCCTCTTGGAGACCCAGTACTTC.

The V call is TRBV19, the J call TRBJ2-5; the D gene is possibly TRBD2 (5 bases). In germline, CDR1 is LNHDA, CDR2 SQIVND (reference sequence). CDR3 length: 14 residues. V was clipped by 7 bases and J by 5 bases, with 17 bases between them. For the CDR3, the DNA is TGTGCCAGTAATTCCGGGAACCCCAAGGAGACCCAGTACTTC. This sequence encodes CASNSGNPKETQYF.

The chain recombines TRBV27 with TRBJ1-5; a weak D match, TRBD1 (5 bases). This CDR3 has 16 amino acids. CDR1 and CDR2 (germline): MNHEY, SMNVEV (reference sequence). The V end lost 2 bases, the J end lost 7 bases, and 18 bases lay between the germline ends. As DNA, the CDR3 is TGTGCCAGCAGTTTACGGGGCGGCTCTGTGATGCAGCCCCAGCATTTT. This codes for CASSLRGGSVMQPQHF.

The chain combines TRBV7-7 with TRBJ2-1, with 13 bases identical to TRBD2. The V segment lost 5 bases and the J segment 13 bases; nucleotides outside the gene matches: 14. Germline V CDR1 and CDR2: SSHAT, FNYEAQ (reference sequence). The CDR3 loop spans 16 amino acids. The CDR3 region has the DNA TGTGCCAGCAGCCCCTCCTCCGGACTAGCGGGAGTTTTTCAGTTCTTC. Protein product: CASSPSSGLAGVFQFF.

CDR3: CASSLTGNSGANVLTF. CDR3 DNA sequence: TGTGCCAGCAGTTTAACTGGGAACTCTGGGGCCAACGTCCTGACTTTC. The V gene is TRBV28, the J gene TRBJ2-6, with no clear D. V lost 2 bases, J lost 0 bases, and 8 bases lay in between. CDR1 and CDR2 (germline): MDHEN, SYDVKM. CDR3 length equals 16 residues.

The chain combines TRBV6-5 with TRBJ2-7; TRBD2 aligns across 15 bases. In germline, CDR1 is MNHEY, CDR2 SVGAGI. The CDR3 contains 13 residues. The V segment lost 8 bases and the J segment 4 bases; nucleotides outside the gene matches: 0. The CDR3 nucleotides read TGTGCCAGCGGACTAGCGGGAGGGTACGAGCAGTACTTC. Amino acid sequence: CASGLAGGYEQYF.

The chain uses TRBV19 and TRBJ2-1, with D possibly matching TRBD2 (5 bases). Trimming took off 11 bases at V and 0 bases at J, with 20 bases between the two ends. CDR1 and CDR2 (germline): LNHDA, SQIVND (reference sequence). The CDR3 spans 16 residues. The CDR3 sequence is CAGSSRWESSYNEQFF. The CDR3 DNA follows: TGTGCCGGAAGTTCCAGGTGGGAGAGCTCCTACAATGAGCAGTTCTTC.